These 3 T cell receptor beta chains were sequenced from one sample in a study of tumor-infiltrating lymphocytes in oesophageal squamous cell carcinoma. TCRdb processed the PCR reads anew with MiXCR; each CDR3 protein has one entry. This table has more than 9,500 distinct CDR3 sequences, 50% to 60% appearing once. Sequencing used esophageal tumor tissue. Source of these receptors: a female donor with esophageal squamous cell carcinoma.

The genes are TRBV10-3 and TRBJ2-4; 11 bases agree with TRBD2. The J call may be wrong; the DNA end is better matched by TRBJ2-5. This CDR3 is 17 amino acids long. Germline V lookup: CDR1 ENHRY, CDR2 SYGVKD. CDR3 coding DNA: TGTGCCATCAGTGAGTCCGCTAGCGGGAGGCTCCAAGAGACCCAGTACTTC. Protein sequence: CAISESASGRLQETQYF.

The rearrangement links TRBV7-4 to TRBJ2-7; 8 nucleotides match TRBD1. Germline assignment: CDR1 SGHVT and CDR2 SQSDAQ. With 3 bases clipped from V and 2 bases from J, the junction kept 21 bases outside the gene matches. The CDR3 loop spans 20 amino acids. The CDR3: CASSFFLFVTSKDRAYEQYF. The CDR3 region has the DNA TGTGCCAGCAGCTTTTTCCTCTTTGTGACCTCGAAGGACAGGGCCTACGAGCAGTACTTC.

The V call is TRBV7-2, the J call TRBJ2-4; TRBD2 matches 12 bases. TRBJ2-7 explains the end of the DNA better; the J call may be wrong. Germline V CDR1 and CDR2: SGHTA, FQGNSA. The CDR3 loop spans 14 amino acids. The CDR3, as DNA: TGTGCCAGCAGCCCAGGACTAGCGGGAAACGAGCAGTACTTC. Residues: CASSPGLAGNEQYF.